Listed below are T cell receptor beta chains from one sample, sequenced in a study of CD8 T cells in Susac syndrome. Using its own MiXCR run on the immunoSEQ multiplex PCR reads, TCRdb lists one record per CDR3 protein. Of a few hundred thousand distinct CDR3 sequences listed, approximately 85% are singletons. The sequenced material came from CD8+ T cells from PBMCs. All receptors come from a human donor with multiple sclerosis. Both conserved end residues are part of each CDR3. D genes are given only for firm matches. For some rows the clone size is stated as once, few or many, or as a class when expanded; others skip it.

V gene: TRBV2; D gene: NA; CDR3 length: 16; clone size: NA; J gene: TRBJ2-3; CDR3 protein: CASTLPGPRTTDTQYF; CDR3 DNA: TGTGCCAGCACTCTCCCGGGACCCCGGACCACAGATACGCAGTATTTT
V gene: TRBV11-2; D gene: TRBD2; CDR3 length: 16; clone size: once; J gene: TRBJ2-5; CDR3 protein: CASSDRLAGGQETQYF; CDR3 DNA: TGTGCCAGCAGCGACCGACTAGCGGGAGGGCAGGAGACCCAGTACTTC
V gene: TRBV28; D gene: NA; CDR3 length: 12; clone size: once; J gene: TRBJ2-3; CDR3 protein: CATCGSSDTQYF; CDR3 DNA: TGTGCCACCTGTGGCTCTTCGGATACGCAGTATTTT
V gene: TRBV27; D gene: TRBD1; CDR3 length: 15; clone size: NA; J gene: TRBJ2-7; CDR3 protein: CASSTKQGTTYEQYF; CDR3 DNA: TGTGCCAGCAGTACCAAACAGGGGACCACCTACGAGCAGTACTTC
V gene: TRBV5-1; D gene: TRBD2; CDR3 length: 16; clone size: few; J gene: TRBJ2-7; CDR3 protein: CASSLDPGLNGYEQYF; CDR3 DNA: TGCGCCAGCAGCTTGGACCCGGGACTAAACGGCTACGAGCAGTACTTC
V gene: TRBV23-1; D gene: NA; CDR3 length: 14; clone size: NA; J gene: TRBJ1-2; CDR3 protein: CASGGAGYLWGYTF; CDR3 DNA: TGCGCCAGCGGTGGGGCAGGGTACCTCTGGGGCTACACCTTC
V gene: TRBV20-1; D gene: NA; CDR3 length: 14; clone size: NA; J gene: TRBJ2-5; CDR3 protein: CSAPNWPLQETQYF; CDR3 DNA: TGCAGTGCCCCAAACTGGCCTCTGCAAGAGACCCAGTACTTC
V gene: TRBV7-3; D gene: TRBD2; CDR3 length: 15; clone size: NA; J gene: TRBJ2-1; CDR3 protein: CASSWGLAGYNEQFF; CDR3 DNA: TGTGCCAGCAGCTGGGGACTAGCGGGGTACAATGAGCAGTTCTTC
V gene: TRBV20-1; D gene: TRBD1; CDR3 length: 14; clone size: NA; J gene: TRBJ1-5; CDR3 protein: CSARYQGGDQPQHF; CDR3 DNA: TGCAGTGCTAGGTATCAGGGGGGCGATCAGCCCCAGCATTTT
V gene: TRBV4-2; D gene: NA; CDR3 length: 15; clone size: NA; J gene: TRBJ2-7; CDR3 protein: CASSPGEWATGEQYF; CDR3 DNA: TGTGCCAGCAGCCCGGGGGAGTGGGCTACGGGCGAGCAGTACTTC
V gene: TRBV2; D gene: TRBD1; CDR3 length: 14; clone size: NA; J gene: TRBJ1-2; CDR3 protein: CASSAGQGFYGYTF; CDR3 DNA: TGTGCCAGCAGTGCCGGACAGGGTTTCTATGGCTACACCTTC
V gene: TRBV7-9; D gene: NA; CDR3 length: 11; clone size: NA; J gene: TRBJ2-1; CDR3 protein: CASSLVEEQFF; CDR3 DNA: TGTGCCAGCAGCTTAGTCGAGGAGCAGTTCTTC
V gene: TRBV12-3/TRBV12-4; D gene: NA; CDR3 length: 16; clone size: NA; J gene: TRBJ1-1; CDR3 protein: CASSLDLGFLHTEAFF; CDR3 DNA: TGTGCCAGCAGTTTAGATCTTGGGTTCCTGCACACTGAAGCTTTCTTT
V gene: TRBV4-3; D gene: NA; CDR3 length: 15; clone size: NA; J gene: TRBJ1-1; CDR3 protein: CASSQVYLSVTEAFF; CDR3 DNA: TGCGCCAGCAGCCAAGTCTACCTCTCGGTCACTGAAGCTTTCTTT
V gene: TRBV5-1; D gene: NA; CDR3 length: 16; clone size: NA; J gene: TRBJ2-1; CDR3 protein: CASSLKFWVPYNEQFF; CDR3 DNA: TGCGCCAGCAGCTTGAAGTTCTGGGTACCCTACAATGAGCAGTTCTTC
V gene: TRBV28; D gene: NA; CDR3 length: 14; clone size: NA; J gene: TRBJ2-1; CDR3 protein: CASSLGQGGDEQFF; CDR3 DNA: TGTGCCAGCAGTTTAGGGCAGGGGGGCGATGAGCAGTTCTTC
V gene: TRBV6-5; D gene: NA; CDR3 length: 14; clone size: NA; J gene: TRBJ2-2; CDR3 protein: CASSYREGAGELFF; CDR3 DNA: TGTGCCAGCAGTTACAGGGAAGGCGCCGGGGAGCTGTTTTTT
V gene: TRBV4-3; D gene: NA; CDR3 length: 15; clone size: NA; J gene: TRBJ2-1; CDR3 protein: CASSRGVSGYNEQFF; CDR3 DNA: TGCGCCAGCAGCCGAGGGGTGTCTGGATACAATGAGCAGTTCTTC
V gene: TRBV29-1; D gene: NA; CDR3 length: 15; clone size: NA; J gene: TRBJ2-7; CDR3 protein: CSVEGEGLLPNEQYF; CDR3 DNA: TGCAGCGTTGAAGGCGAGGGACTTCTTCCTAACGAGCAGTACTTC
V gene: TRBV12-3/TRBV12-4; D gene: TRBD2; CDR3 length: 17; clone size: NA; J gene: TRBJ2-2; CDR3 protein: CASSGVAGPSNTGELFF; CDR3 DNA: TGTGCCAGCAGTGGGGTAGCGGGACCCTCGAACACCGGGGAGCTGTTTTTT
V gene: TRBV5-1; D gene: TRBD2; CDR3 length: 17; clone size: NA; J gene: TRBJ2-1; CDR3 protein: CASSPPASGFSYNEQFF; CDR3 DNA: TGCGCCAGCAGCCCCCCGGCTAGCGGATTTTCCTACAATGAGCAGTTCTTC
V gene: TRBV25-1; D gene: NA; CDR3 length: 15; clone size: NA; J gene: TRBJ2-6; CDR3 protein: CASSYRESGANVLTF; CDR3 DNA: TGTGCCAGCAGTTACAGGGAGTCTGGGGCCAACGTCCTGACTTTC
V gene: TRBV13; D gene: NA; CDR3 length: 12; clone size: NA; J gene: TRBJ2-1; CDR3 protein: CASSSETNEQFF; CDR3 DNA: TGTGCCAGCAGCAGTGAGACCAATGAGCAGTTCTTC
V gene: TRBV27; D gene: TRBD1; CDR3 length: 13; clone size: few; J gene: TRBJ1-2; CDR3 protein: CASSWTGGDGYTF; CDR3 DNA: TGTGCCAGCAGTTGGACAGGGGGTGATGGCTACACCTTC